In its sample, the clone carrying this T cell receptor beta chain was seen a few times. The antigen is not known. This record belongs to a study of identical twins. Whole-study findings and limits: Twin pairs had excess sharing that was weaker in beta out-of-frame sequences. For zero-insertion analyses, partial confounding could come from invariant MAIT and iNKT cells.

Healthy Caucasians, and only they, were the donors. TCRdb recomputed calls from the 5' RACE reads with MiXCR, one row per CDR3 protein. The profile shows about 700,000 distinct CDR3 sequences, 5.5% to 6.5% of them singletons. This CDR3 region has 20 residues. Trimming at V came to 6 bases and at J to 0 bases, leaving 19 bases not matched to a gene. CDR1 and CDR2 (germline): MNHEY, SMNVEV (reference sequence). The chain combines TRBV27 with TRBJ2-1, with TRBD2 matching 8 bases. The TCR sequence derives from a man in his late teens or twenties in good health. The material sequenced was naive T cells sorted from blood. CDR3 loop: CASRRERGQFSGNSYNEQFF. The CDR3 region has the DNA TGTGCCAGCAGACGTGAGCGCGGACAGTTTAGCGGGAACTCCTACAATGAGCAGTTCTTC.